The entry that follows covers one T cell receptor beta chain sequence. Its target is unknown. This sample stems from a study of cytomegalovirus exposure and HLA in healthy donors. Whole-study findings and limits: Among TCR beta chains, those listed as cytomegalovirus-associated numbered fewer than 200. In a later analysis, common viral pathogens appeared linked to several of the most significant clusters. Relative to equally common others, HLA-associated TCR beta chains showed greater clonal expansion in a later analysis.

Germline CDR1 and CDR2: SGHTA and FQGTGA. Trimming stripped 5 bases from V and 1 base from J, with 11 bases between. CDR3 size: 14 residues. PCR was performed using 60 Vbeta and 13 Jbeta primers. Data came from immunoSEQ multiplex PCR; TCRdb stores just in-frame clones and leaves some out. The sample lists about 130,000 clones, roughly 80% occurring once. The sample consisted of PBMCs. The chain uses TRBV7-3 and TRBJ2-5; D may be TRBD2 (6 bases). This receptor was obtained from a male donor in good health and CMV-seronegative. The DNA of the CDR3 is TGTGCCAGCAGCCCCTCGGGACTCCAAGAGACCCAGTACTTC. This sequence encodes CASSPSGLQETQYF.